The 18 T cell receptor beta chains below all came from one sample that was sequenced in a study of identical twins. MiXCR, run by TCRdb on the 5' RACE reads, gives a single entry per CDR3 protein. The table has 570,000 or so distinct CDR3 sequences, 9.5% to 10% seen once. These same records also appear under a second study, on yellow fever vaccine responses in identical twins.

Sequenced material: PBMCs. The receptors were sampled from a woman younger than 35 in good health.

This clonotype occurred a few times. The J gene is TRBJ2-7, the V gene TRBV7-2; 7 nucleotides align to TRBD1. This CDR3 spans 15 amino acids. Germline assignment: CDR1 SGHTA and CDR2 FQGNSA. J was trimmed by 0 bases and V by 5 bases; bases with no gene match: 7. The CDR3 sequence: CASSDRDSSSYEQYF. In nucleotides, the CDR3 is TGTGCCAGCAGCGACCGGGACAGTAGCTCCTACGAGCAGTACTTC.

There are many counts of this clonotype. The chain joins TRBV12-3 or TRBV12-4 to TRBJ1-5; TRBD1 matches at 11 bases. The CDR3 is 16 amino acids. The trim removed 3 bases at V and 6 bases at J, leaving 7 bases unmatched. CDR3 loop: CASSFRTGGVGQPQHF. The DNA of the CDR3 is TGTGCCAGCAGTTTCAGGACAGGGGGCGTCGGTCAGCCCCAGCATTTT.

The gene calls are TRBV5-1 and TRBJ2-1, with a weak D call TRBD2 (6 bases). Germline V CDR1 and CDR2: SGHRS, YFSETQ. This CDR3 has 16 residues. The germline V and J ends were trimmed by 0 bases and 6 bases, with 16 bases remaining between them. CDR3 nucleotide sequence: TGCGCCAGCAGCTTGGTTGCGCGGGATAGAAGCAATGAGCAGTTCTTC. Its protein is CASSLVARDRSNEQFF.

The chain combines TRBV7-3 with TRBJ2-5, with D maybe TRBD2 (7 bases). Germline CDR1 SGHTA, CDR2 FQGTGA. The CDR3 has 13 residues. Deletions cut 2 bases from V and 7 bases from J, with 11 bases between. CDR3 sequence (DNA): TGTGCCAGCAGCTTACGTAGGGGGGGGACCCAGTACTTC. Translation gives CASSLRRGGTQYF.

The table lists this clonotype with a few counts. At one boundary the junction diverges from the germline segment, which might be a read error. The chain is built from TRBV12-3 or TRBV12-4 and TRBJ2-6; D is perhaps TRBD1 (5 bases). This CDR3 comprises 19 residues. The CDR3 DNA reads as TGTGCCCGCAGCCCAACACTTAAGTTTAGGGGCTCTGGGGCCAACGTCCTGACTTTC. It translates to CARSPTLKFRGSGANVLTF.

The V call is TRBV20-1, the J call TRBJ2-1; TRBD2 matches at 8 bases. V gave up 0 bases and J gave up 6 bases; unmatched junction bases: 7. Germline loops: CDR1 DFQATT, CDR2 SNEGSKA (reference sequence). This CDR3 spans 15 amino acids. The chain's CDR3 is CSARDPGGTGNEQFF. The DNA of the CDR3 is TGCAGTGCTAGAGATCCGGGGGGGACGGGCAATGAGCAGTTCTTC.

The rearrangement uses TRBV10-3 and TRBJ2-7; 7 bases are a match to TRBD1. J was trimmed by 7 bases and V by 2 bases; bases with no gene match: 2. CDR3 length: 12 residues. Germline assignment: CDR1 ENHRY and CDR2 SYGVKD. The DNA of the CDR3 is TGTGCCATCAGTGAGCGGGACAGTGAGCAGTACTTC. It codes for CAISERDSEQYF.

The chain links TRBV20-1 to TRBJ2-3, with D possibly TRBD2 on 6 matching bases. In germline, CDR1 is DFQATT, CDR2 SNEGSKA (reference sequence). V was shortened by 6 bases and J by 1 base, with 14 bases between the two germline ends. The CDR3 is 14 residues long. CDR3 in DNA: TGCAGTGCCCCCCCAGCGGGCCGCACAGATACGCAGTATTTT. This sequence encodes CSAPPAGRTDTQYF.

This clonotype was seen a handful of times. The chain uses TRBV7-9 and TRBJ2-7, with TRBD2 matching over 10 bases. The V segment lost 4 bases and the J segment 4 bases; nucleotides outside the gene matches: 7. The CDR3 covers 15 residues. Per germline, CDR1 SEHNR and CDR2 FQNEAQ (reference sequence). The CDR3 loop reads CASSSIAGGGYEQYF. CDR3 in DNA: TGTGCCAGCAGCTCGATAGCGGGAGGAGGGTACGAGCAGTACTTC.

There are a few counts of this clonotype. The CDR3 protein is CASSRDRDGANVLTF. The CDR3 DNA is TGCGCCAGCAGCCGGGACAGGGACGGGGCCAACGTCCTGACTTTC. The V call is TRBV5-1, the J call TRBJ2-6; 9 bases fit TRBD1. V was pared by 4 bases and J by 4 bases, with 3 bases of the junction left unmatched. The CDR3 contains 15 residues. The germline gives CDR1 SGHRS, CDR2 YFSETQ.

The chain employs TRBV5-1 and TRBJ2-3; D might be TRBD1 (5 bases). Deletions cut 3 bases from V and 2 bases from J, with 10 bases between. Germline V gives CDR1 SGHRS, CDR2 YFSETQ. The CDR3 spans 14 residues. The CDR3 protein is CASSWGHTTDTQYF. DNA for the CDR3: TGCGCCAGCAGCTGGGGCCATACCACAGATACGCAGTATTTT.

The chain recombines TRBV11-2 with TRBJ2-5, with 11 positions matching TRBD2. The CDR3 length is 17 residues. J lost 4 bases, V lost 1 base, and 8 bases had no gene match. Looked up from germline, CDR1 is SGHAT and CDR2 is FQNNGV. CDR3 loop: CASSLVGVAGGGETQYF. CDR3 in DNA: TGTGCCAGCAGCTTAGTAGGGGTAGCGGGAGGGGGAGAGACCCAGTACTTC. Drawing the rest from reference TRBV11-2 and TRBJ2-5, the complete variable domain is EAGVAQSPRYKIIEKRQSVAFWCNPISGHATLYWYQQILGQGPKLLIQFQNNGVVDDSQLPKDRFSAERLKGVDSTLKIQPAKLEDSAVYLCASSLVGVAGGGETQYFGPGTRLLVL.

CDR3 sequence reads: CASSFAWEAGGGEKLFF. CDR3 nucleotide sequence: TGTGCCAGCAGCTTTGCGTGGGAGGCAGGGGGAGGTGAAAAACTGTTTTTT. V usage is TRBV7-8 and J usage is TRBJ1-4; TRBD1 agrees at 7 bases. This CDR3 is 17 amino acids long. Germline trimming cut 3 bases from V and 7 bases from J; bases unmatched to any gene: 14. CDR1 is SGHVS, CDR2 FQNEAQ, per germline.

This clonotype turned up a few times. The V and J genes are TRBV20-1 and TRBJ2-6; 8 nucleotides agree with TRBD1. Per the germline V gene, CDR1 is DFQATT and CDR2 is SNEGSKA (reference sequence). The V segment lost 4 bases and the J segment 0 bases; nucleotides outside the gene matches: 5. The CDR3 is made up of 16 amino acids. The CDR3 sequence is CSATRQGNSGANVLTF. As DNA, the CDR3 is TGCAGTGCTACAAGACAGGGGAACTCTGGGGCCAACGTCCTGACTTTC.

The rearrangement links TRBV24-1 to TRBJ2-3; no clear D. Germline V gives CDR1 KGHDR, CDR2 SFDVKD. This CDR3 region has 13 residues. With 0 bases removed from V and 4 bases from J, the gap between germline ends came to 4 bases. The CDR3 sequence is CATSDLGPDTQYF. In DNA form, the CDR3 reads TGTGCCACCAGTGATTTGGGTCCAGATACGCAGTATTTT.

This clonotype appeared many times. The CDR3 DNA is TGCGCCAGCAGCATAGGACAGGGCTATGGCTACACCTTC. Encoded protein: CASSIGQGYGYTF. The rearrangement joins TRBV5-1 to TRBJ1-2, with 8 positions matching TRBD1. V was pared by 4 bases and J by 4 bases, with 3 bases of the junction left unmatched. Germline V gene lookup returns CDR1 SGHRS and CDR2 YFSETQ. The CDR3 contains 13 residues.

The gene calls are TRBV27 and TRBJ1-6; TRBD1 aligns across 8 bases. The CDR3 is 17 amino acids. Trimming cost V 4 bases and J 5 bases; bases outside gene matches: 10. Per germline, CDR1 MNHEY and CDR2 SMNVEV (reference sequence). Here the CDR3 reads CASSSTTGTGDNSPLHF. The CDR3 coding sequence is TGTGCCAGCAGTTCGACCACCGGGACAGGAGATAATTCACCCCTCCACTTT.

The gene calls are TRBV20-1 and TRBJ2-7; 9 nucleotides agree with TRBD2. V shed 6 bases and J 1 base; nucleotides not matched to a gene: 4. Germline loops: CDR1 DFQATT, CDR2 SNEGSKA (reference sequence). The CDR3 has 13 residues. CDR3 nucleotide sequence: TGCAGTGCGGTGAGCGGGGGGTCCTACGAGCAGTACTTC. This gives the protein CSAVSGGSYEQYF.